These 7 T cell receptor beta chains came from one sample sequenced in a study of CD8 T cells in Susac syndrome. Random hexamers were used to reverse transcribe an amount of roughly 0.45 to 1 ug RNA. One entry per CDR3 protein results from TCRdb running MiXCR on the immunoSEQ multiplex PCR reads. Among tens of thousands of distinct CDR3 sequences listed, 90% to 95% were seen once. The sample comprised CD8+ T cells from PBMCs. The source is a human donor in good health.

The chain joins TRBV6-6 to TRBJ1-5; possibly TRBD1 for D (6 bases). Trimming stripped 7 bases from V and 7 bases from J, with 20 bases between. Germline values: CDR1 MNHNY, CDR2 SVGAGI (reference sequence). The CDR3 length is 15 residues. The CDR3, as DNA: TGTGCCAGCATCCGGGACACGGGAGCGGGGCAGCCCCAGCATTTT. It translates to CASIRDTGAGQPQHF.

This clonotype occurred once. As DNA, the CDR3 is TGTGCCAGCAGCTTAGATCCCGGGACTTTCCCCCCCAATGAGCAGTTCTTC. This gives the protein CASSLDPGTFPPNEQFF. The gene calls are TRBV11-2 and TRBJ2-1; D is possibly TRBD2 (6 bases). The CDR3 contains 17 residues. Germline lookup yields CDR1 SGHAT and CDR2 FQNNGV. Trimming took off 0 bases at V and 6 bases at J, with 18 bases between the two ends.

The chain has TRBV27 and TRBJ1-1, with 8 bases fitting TRBD1. Germline V gives CDR1 MNHEY, CDR2 SMNVEV (reference sequence). The CDR3 length is 14 residues. V lost 2 bases to trimming and J lost 4 bases; unmatched junction nucleotides: 3. The CDR3 nucleotides are TGTGCCAGCAGTTTACAGGGGGCTTCCACTGAAGCTTTCTTT. Amino acid sequence: CASSLQGASTEAFF.

This rearrangement joins TRBV12-3 or TRBV12-4 to TRBJ2-1; D tentatively reads TRBD1 or TRBD2 (6 bases each). The V end was cut by 7 bases, the J end by 10 bases, with 17 bases between. The CDR3 is made up of 13 amino acids. The CDR3 here is CASTSRGLGEQFF. The CDR3 bases are TGTGCCAGCACCTCCCGGGGGCTAGGGGAGCAGTTCTTC.

This clonotype was counted a single time. The V call is TRBV7-9, the J call TRBJ2-2, with D unresolved. The CDR3 contains 14 residues. V shed 1 base and J shed 2 bases, with 5 bases lying between them. Per germline, CDR1 SEHNR and CDR2 FQNEAQ (reference sequence). The CDR3 region has the DNA TGTGCCAGCAGCTTAGTATTTAACACCGGGGAGCTGTTTTTT. Protein sequence: CASSLVFNTGELFF.

This clonotype was recorded only once. CDR3 DNA: TGCGCCAGCAGCTTAACGGCATCGAACACTGAAGCTTTCTTT. Its translation: CASSLTASNTEAFF. This chain joins TRBV5-1 and TRBJ1-1, with no clear D. Germline values: CDR1 SGHRS, CDR2 YFSETQ. Trimming stripped 2 bases from V and 1 base from J, with 9 bases between. This CDR3 region has 14 residues.

This sequence joins TRBV9 and TRBJ2-1; possibly TRBD2 for D (5 bases). The CDR3 loop spans 18 amino acids. Trimming left V 2 bases short and J 0 bases short, with 18 bases between. Germline loops: CDR1 SGDLS, CDR2 YYNGEE. CDR3 nucleotides: TGTGCCAGCAGCGTCCCACTAGGCAGCGCTTACTCCTACAATGAGCAGTTCTTC. Protein product: CASSVPLGSAYSYNEQFF.